What follows are 16 T cell receptor beta chains derived from one specimen sequenced in a study of human T cells and chemical hapten exposure. Time point: patch test 1, 2 weeks after DPC sensitization. The treatment here: therapeutic diphenylcyclopropenone sensitization with weekly scalp DPC. Sequencing started from total RNA isolated from unfractionated whole blood. TCRdb ran MiXCR on the RACE reads and lists one entry per CDR3 protein. Altogether some 53,000 distinct CDR3 sequences are present, roughly 9.6% being singletons, with the ten largest covering under 2%. The specimen was whole blood, collected in connection with sensitization to the hapten diphenylcyclopropenone (DPC). All receptors derive from a woman aged 40 to 50 with alopecia areata. Some clones in this sample may be carry-over from other donors' samples.

This clonotype has a count of ten or more. The chain has TRBV6-6 and TRBJ2-7; 11 bases line up with TRBD2. Per the germline V gene, CDR1 is MNHNY and CDR2 is SVGAGI (reference sequence). This CDR3 comprises 22 residues. V trimming: 5 bases; J trimming: 0 bases; junction bases outside the gene matches: 24. This chain's CDR3 is CASSTGGRTKPGLAVYSYEQYF. CDR3 DNA sequence: TGTGCCAGCAGTACGGGGGGCAGGACAAAACCGGGACTAGCGGTCTACTCCTACGAGCAGTACTTC.

This rearrangement joins TRBV12-3 or TRBV12-4 to TRBJ2-3; the D gene is possibly TRBD2 (6 bases). V was clipped by 6 bases and J by 2 bases, with 12 bases between them. This CDR3 spans 14 amino acids. This chain's CDR3 is CASSPTSVTDTQYF. CDR3 in DNA: TGTGCCAGCAGCCCGACTAGTGTCACAGATACGCAGTATTTT.

In its sample, this clonotype was seen many times. The rearrangement uses TRBV20-1 and TRBJ1-5; D is perhaps TRBD1 (5 bases). CDR1 and CDR2 (germline): DFQATT, SNEGSKA (reference sequence). CDR3 length: 16 amino acids. Deletions cut 1 base from V and 4 bases from J, with 17 bases between. CDR3: CSARVKGGGTNQPQHF. As DNA, the CDR3 is TGCAGTGCTAGAGTTAAAGGCGGGGGGACGAATCAGCCCCAGCATTTT.

This clonotype was observed a few times. V usage is TRBV6-2 or TRBV6-3 and J usage is TRBJ1-1, with TRBD1 matching over 8 bases. The CDR3 length is 13 residues. Germline values: CDR1 MNHEY, CDR2 SVGEGT. After removal of 6 bases from V and 4 bases from J, the junction contained 4 bases not matched to a gene. CDR3 nucleotides: TGTGCCAGCAGGGACGGGACAGGCACTGAAGCTTTCTTT. Translated, it gives CASRDGTGTEAFF.

This clonotype showed up many times. The chain has TRBV28 and TRBJ1-2; TRBD1 is a possible D gene (5 bases). The CDR3 has 13 residues. CDR1 is MDHEN and CDR2 is SYDVKM in the germline V gene. The V end was cut by 4 bases, the J end by 3 bases, with 9 bases between. This CDR3 reads CASSWARDYGYTF. The CDR3 bases are TGTGCCAGCAGTTGGGCCAGGGACTATGGCTACACCTTC.

V gene TRBV20-1 combines with J gene TRBJ2-4; D tentatively reads TRBD1 or TRBD2 (5 bases each). The ends were cut back, 4 bases at V and 6 bases at J, with 16 bases in the middle. Germline-derived CDR1 and CDR2 are DFQATT and SNEGSKA (reference sequence). This CDR3 comprises 14 residues. CDR3 DNA sequence: TGCAGTGCTACCTCGGGACGCGAGGTAAACATTCAGTACTTC. This translates into CSATSGREVNIQYF.

This clonotype was found a few times. This rearrangement joins TRBV5-1 to TRBJ1-1; no firm D call. Trimming cost V 2 bases and J 4 bases, with 9 bases left between them. From germline, CDR1 is SGHRS and CDR2 YFSETQ. This CDR3 region has 13 residues. The CDR3 region has the DNA TGCGCCAGCAGCTTAACAGAGTTCACTGAAGCTTTCTTT. Its protein is CASSLTEFTEAFF.

There are many counts of this clonotype. The chain uses TRBV30 and TRBJ1-1; D not resolved. Germline V gives CDR1 GTSNPN, CDR2 SVGIG (reference sequence). CDR3 length: 12 residues. V gave up 0 bases and J gave up 5 bases, with 7 bases separating them. In DNA form, the CDR3 reads TGTGCCTGGAGTGTGGTGGGGACTGAAGCTTTCTTT. It encodes CAWSVVGTEAFF.

The chain joins TRBV21-1 to TRBJ1-4; TRBD1 is the table's D call, not checked against the DNA. TRBV21-1 is a listed pseudogene. The CDR3 has 15 amino acids. The CDR3 protein is CASSEDSPGNEKLFF. The CDR3 DNA is TGTGCCAGCAGCGAAGACAGCCCCGGGAATGAAAAACTGTTTTTT.

The chain uses TRBV7-9 and TRBJ2-7, with D hard to call. The germline CDR1 and CDR2 sequences are SEHNR and FQNEAQ (reference sequence). This CDR3 contains 13 residues. Trimming pared 5 bases from V and 4 bases from J, leaving 12 bases between. The CDR3 sequence is CASSPLGEYEQYF. As DNA, the CDR3 is TGTGCCAGCAGCCCCCTCGGAGAGTACGAGCAGTACTTC.

The chain's CDR3 is CASSRLAGGSETQYF. As DNA, the CDR3 is TGTGCCAGCAGCAGACTAGCGGGAGGCTCGGAGACCCAGTACTTC. V usage is TRBV2 and J usage is TRBJ2-5; 13 positions agree with TRBD2. V lost 6 bases to trimming and J lost 5 bases; unmatched junction nucleotides: 6. From germline, CDR1 is SNHLY and CDR2 FYNNEI. This CDR3 has 15 residues. Combining the CDR3 with reference TRBV2 and TRBJ2-5 gives the whole variable domain EPEVTQTPSHQVTQMGQEVILRCVPISNHLYFYWYRQILGQKVEFLVSFYNNEISEKSEIFDDQFSVERPDGSNFTLKIRSTKLEDSAMYFCASSRLAGGSETQYFGPGTRLLVL.

This clonotype came up many times. The rearrangement links TRBV29-1 to TRBJ2-5; D gene uncertain. CDR3 length: 12 residues. Germline loops: CDR1 SQVTM, CDR2 ANQGSEA. V was cut by 5 bases and J by 3 bases, with 10 bases left in between. CDR3 protein: CSVFGPEETQYF. As DNA, the CDR3 is TGCAGCGTTTTTGGCCCAGAAGAGACCCAGTACTTC.

The V and J genes are TRBV5-1 and TRBJ1-4; D not certain. V was cut by 5 bases and J by 0 bases, with 11 bases left in between. This CDR3 contains 15 residues. Looked up from germline, CDR1 is SGHRS and CDR2 is YFSETQ. The CDR3 DNA is TGCGCCAGCAGTCTGACCGTTGCAACTAATGAAAAACTGTTTTTT. This codes for CASSLTVATNEKLFF.

At least ten counts were recorded for this clonotype. The V gene is TRBV11-2, the J gene TRBJ1-6, with D hard to call. Deletions cut 4 bases from V and 9 bases from J, with 16 bases between. The germline gives CDR1 SGHAT, CDR2 FQNNGV. This CDR3 contains 15 residues. The CDR3 is CASSSTVAGLSPLHF. The CDR3 DNA sequence: TGTGCCAGCAGCTCCACAGTCGCGGGCCTTTCACCCCTCCACTTT.

V usage is TRBV5-4 and J usage is TRBJ1-1; 9 nucleotides agree with TRBD1. Germline V gene sequence: CDR1 SGHNT, CDR2 YYREEE (reference sequence). This CDR3 is 16 amino acids long. J lost 5 bases, V lost 5 bases, and 13 bases had no gene match. The CDR3 protein is CASSPDWGQGNTEAFF. The DNA for the CDR3 is TGTGCCAGCAGTCCTGATTGGGGACAGGGAAATACTGAAGCTTTCTTT. The variable domain in full, completed from reference TRBV5-4 and TRBJ1-1, reads ETGVTQSPTHLIKTRGQQVTLRCSSQSGHNTVSWYQQALGQGPQFIFQYYREEENGRGNFPPRFSGLQFPNYSSELNVNALELDDSALYLCASSPDWGQGNTEAFFGQGTRLTVV.

The table lists this clonotype with a few counts. The chain uses TRBV4-1 and TRBJ2-7; D gene unclear. Trimming cost V 3 bases and J 7 bases, with 22 bases left between them. CDR3 size: 16 residues. Per the germline V gene, CDR1 is MGHRA and CDR2 is YSYEKL. Here the CDR3 DNA reads TGCGCCAGCAGCCATTTTCCCTCGGGCGGCGGAAAGGAGCAGTACTTC. This encodes CASSHFPSGGGKEQYF.